These T cell receptor beta chains were read from a single sample in a study of T cell responses to AZD1222 COVID-19 vaccine. The protocol was immunoSEQ multiplex PCR, while the TCRdb copy is restricted to in-frame clones and leaves out a portion. The data hold around 140,000 clones, with 93% observed a single time. The input for sequencing was peripheral blood, taken on day 0 of AZD1222 vaccination. All receptors derive from an adult in good health. Both conserved end residues are part of each CDR3. The order of the fields is J gene, V gene, D gene, clone size, CDR3 DNA, CDR3 protein. D genes are given only for firm matches. Clone sizes are given selectively: once, few, many, or a class where the clone is expanded.

j_call: TRBJ2-3; v_call: TRBV11-3; d_call: TRBD1; clone_size: -; cdr3_nt: TGTGCCAGCAGCTTAGGACAGGGTCTGGATACGCAGTATTTT; cdr3_aa: CASSLGQGLDTQYF
j_call: TRBJ2-7; v_call: TRBV4-1; d_call: -; clone_size: once; cdr3_nt: TGCGCCAGCAGCCAAGAGGCGACCGTCTCCTACGAGCAGTACTTC; cdr3_aa: CASSQEATVSYEQYF
j_call: TRBJ2-2; v_call: TRBV4-1; d_call: TRBD2; clone_size: -; cdr3_nt: TGCGCCAGCAGCCAAGAGAAGGTTAGCGGGAGTTATCCCGGGGAGCTGTTTTTT; cdr3_aa: CASSQEKVSGSYPGELFF
j_call: TRBJ1-3; v_call: TRBV7-9; d_call: -; clone_size: -; cdr3_nt: TGTGCCAGCAGCTTAGGGGGCGGTAGGGCAAACTCTGGAAACACCATATATTTT; cdr3_aa: CASSLGGGRANSGNTIYF
j_call: TRBJ2-5; v_call: TRBV18; d_call: TRBD1; clone_size: -; cdr3_nt: TGTGCCAGCTCGAGGACAGGGGTAGAGACCCAGTACTTC; cdr3_aa: CASSRTGVETQYF
j_call: TRBJ2-3; v_call: TRBV12-5; d_call: -; clone_size: -; cdr3_nt: TGTGCTAGTGGTTTGGACAGGAGCCCAGATACGCAGTATTTT; cdr3_aa: CASGLDRSPDTQYF
j_call: TRBJ2-7; v_call: TRBV3-1/TRBV3-2; d_call: -; clone_size: few; cdr3_nt: TGTGCCAGCAGAGCCGGGACCCATCTCGGTGAGCAGTACTTC; cdr3_aa: CASRAGTHLGEQYF
j_call: TRBJ2-3; v_call: TRBV27; d_call: -; clone_size: -; cdr3_nt: TGTGCCAGCAAACTCCGCCTCACAGATACGCAGTATTTT; cdr3_aa: CASKLRLTDTQYF
j_call: TRBJ1-4; v_call: TRBV30; d_call: TRBD1; clone_size: -; cdr3_nt: TGTGCCTGGAGTCCTGGACAGGTCTCTAATGAAAAACTGTTTTTT; cdr3_aa: CAWSPGQVSNEKLFF
j_call: TRBJ1-1; v_call: TRBV5-6; d_call: -; clone_size: -; cdr3_nt: TGTGCCAGCAGCTTGGCTTGGGTGGGGGTTAGCACTGAAGCTTTCTTT; cdr3_aa: CASSLAWVGVSTEAFF
j_call: TRBJ2-4; v_call: TRBV28; d_call: TRBD2; clone_size: -; cdr3_nt: TGTGCCAGCAGCTTCCTTAGCGGGGCTTCCAAAAACATTCAGTACTTC; cdr3_aa: CASSFLSGASKNIQYF
j_call: TRBJ2-5; v_call: TRBV7-8; d_call: -; clone_size: -; cdr3_nt: TGTGCCAGCAGCTCGTTACGGGCCAGAGAGACCCAGTACTTC; cdr3_aa: CASSSLRARETQYF